The T cell receptor (beta chain) under discussion was sequenced for a study of Ad26.COV2.S vaccination and SARS-CoV-2 variants. Study background: Intramuscular Ad26.COV2.S doses were given once or twice, 56 days apart.

As concerns this clone: Antigen unknown. Relative to the germline gene, one junction end is altered; a read error may explain this.

The CDR3 runs to 12 residues. The germline gives CDR1 DFQATT, CDR2 SNEGSKA (reference sequence). Sample treatment: around 19 received Ad26.COV2.S at low or high dose, single or two shots; 5 received placebo; per-sample allocation not given. Sample collection was performed on day 63 after the first vaccine or placebo injection. A Boston donor was an adult aged 18-55 years. The vaccine antigen was prefusion-stabilized Wuhan SARS-CoV-2 spike. Method: immunoSEQ multiplex PCR; TCRdb's copy keeps in-frame clones and lacks some. Of some 370,000 clones in the sample, roughly 85% were seen once. Study-wide findings and caveats: Among vaccine recipients, spike-specific TCR breadth exceeded that of placebo recipients.

The clonotype originates from a person between 18 and 60 years old who received the Ad26.COV2.S COVID-19 vaccine or a placebo. V usage is TRBV20-1 and J usage is TRBJ2-5; no clear D gene. The sequencing here drew on peripheral blood, taken in a trial of Ad26.COV2.S vaccine versus placebo. The CDR3 loop is CSSSRLGETQYF. As DNA, the CDR3 is TGCAGTTCTAGTCGGCTTGGAGAGACCCAGTACTTC.